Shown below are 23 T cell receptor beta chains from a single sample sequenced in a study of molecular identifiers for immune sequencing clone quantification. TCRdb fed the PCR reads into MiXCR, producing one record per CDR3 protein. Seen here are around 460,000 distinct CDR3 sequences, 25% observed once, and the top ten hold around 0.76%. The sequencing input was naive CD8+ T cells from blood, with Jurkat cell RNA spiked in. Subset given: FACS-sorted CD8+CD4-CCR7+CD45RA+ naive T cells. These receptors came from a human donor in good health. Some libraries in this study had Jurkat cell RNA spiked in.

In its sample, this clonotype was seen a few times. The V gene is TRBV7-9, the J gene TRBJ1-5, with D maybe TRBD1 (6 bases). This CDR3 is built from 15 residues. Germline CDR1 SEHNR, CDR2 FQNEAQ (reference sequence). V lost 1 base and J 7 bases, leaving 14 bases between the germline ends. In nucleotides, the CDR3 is TGTGCCAGCAGCTTAGGGGGGGGCCCGAGACAGCCCCAGCATTTT. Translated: CASSLGGGPRQPQHF.

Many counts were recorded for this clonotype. The CDR3 here is CASSLSLGYEQYF. The CDR3 bases are TGTGCCAGCAGTTTATCGTTAGGCTACGAGCAGTACTTC. The chain employs TRBV7-9 and TRBJ2-7; D not resolved. V dropped 6 bases and J dropped 3 bases, with 12 bases sitting between them. Germline lookup yields CDR1 SEHNR and CDR2 FQNEAQ (reference sequence). The CDR3 covers 13 residues.

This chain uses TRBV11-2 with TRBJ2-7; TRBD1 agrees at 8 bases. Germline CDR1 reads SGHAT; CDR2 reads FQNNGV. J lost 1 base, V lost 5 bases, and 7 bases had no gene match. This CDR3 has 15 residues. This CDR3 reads CASSIRQGISYEQYF. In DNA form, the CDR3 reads TGTGCCAGCAGCATCCGACAGGGGATATCCTACGAGCAGTACTTC.

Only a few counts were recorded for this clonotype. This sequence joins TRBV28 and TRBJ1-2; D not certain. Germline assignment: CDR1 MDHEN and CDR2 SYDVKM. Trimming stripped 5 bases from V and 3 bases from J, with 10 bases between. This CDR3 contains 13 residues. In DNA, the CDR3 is TGTGCCAGCAGTAGGGATACAGACTATGGCTACACCTTC. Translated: CASSRDTDYGYTF.

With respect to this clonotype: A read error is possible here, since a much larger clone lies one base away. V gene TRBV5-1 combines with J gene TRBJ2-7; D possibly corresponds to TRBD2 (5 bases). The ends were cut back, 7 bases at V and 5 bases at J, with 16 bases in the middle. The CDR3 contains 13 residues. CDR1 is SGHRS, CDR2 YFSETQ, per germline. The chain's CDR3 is CASGSIPEDEQYF. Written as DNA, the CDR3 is TGCGCCAGCGGCTCGATCCCGGAGGACGAGCAGTACTTC.

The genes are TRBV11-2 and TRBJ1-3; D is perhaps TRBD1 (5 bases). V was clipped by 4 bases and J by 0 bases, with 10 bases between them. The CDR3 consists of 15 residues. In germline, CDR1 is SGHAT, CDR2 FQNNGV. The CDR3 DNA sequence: TGTGCCAGCAGCTGGGGGATAAGCTCTGGAAACACCATATATTTT. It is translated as CASSWGISSGNTIYF.

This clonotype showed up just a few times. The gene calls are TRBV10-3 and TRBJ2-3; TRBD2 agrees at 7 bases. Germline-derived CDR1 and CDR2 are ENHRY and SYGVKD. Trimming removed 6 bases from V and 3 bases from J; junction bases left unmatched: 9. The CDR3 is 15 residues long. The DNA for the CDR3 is TGTGCCATCAGAGAGCCGGGACTAAAAACAGATACGCAGTATTTT. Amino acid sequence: CAIREPGLKTDTQYF.

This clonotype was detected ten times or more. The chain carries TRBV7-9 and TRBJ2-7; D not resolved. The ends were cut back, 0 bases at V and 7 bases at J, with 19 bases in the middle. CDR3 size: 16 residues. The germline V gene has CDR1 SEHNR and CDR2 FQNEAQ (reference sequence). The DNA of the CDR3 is TGTGCCAGCAGCTTAGCCTACTTAGGCCGGCCTGGAGAGCAGTACTTC. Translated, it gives CASSLAYLGRPGEQYF.

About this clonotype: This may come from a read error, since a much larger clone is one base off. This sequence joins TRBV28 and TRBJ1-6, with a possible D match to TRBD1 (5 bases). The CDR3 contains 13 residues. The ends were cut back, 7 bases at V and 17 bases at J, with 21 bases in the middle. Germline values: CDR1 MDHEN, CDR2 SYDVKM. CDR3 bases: TGTGCCAGCACCCAGACAGACGACTCGCCCTTCCACTTT. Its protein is CASTQTDDSPFHF.

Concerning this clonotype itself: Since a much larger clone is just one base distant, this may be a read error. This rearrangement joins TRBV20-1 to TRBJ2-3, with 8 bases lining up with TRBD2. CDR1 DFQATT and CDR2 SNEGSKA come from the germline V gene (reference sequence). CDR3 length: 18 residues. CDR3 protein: CSARDLAPSGLPTDTRYF. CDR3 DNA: TGCAGTGCTAGAGATCTGGCTCCTAGCGGGCTACCCACAGATACGCGGTATTTT.

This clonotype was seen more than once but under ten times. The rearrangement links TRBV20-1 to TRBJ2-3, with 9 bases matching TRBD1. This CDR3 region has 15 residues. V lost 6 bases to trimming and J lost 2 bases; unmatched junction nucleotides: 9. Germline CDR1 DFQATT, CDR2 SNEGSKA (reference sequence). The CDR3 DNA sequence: TGCAGTGCCGCAGGACAGGGGCCCTACACAGATACGCAGTATTTT. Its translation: CSAAGQGPYTDTQYF.

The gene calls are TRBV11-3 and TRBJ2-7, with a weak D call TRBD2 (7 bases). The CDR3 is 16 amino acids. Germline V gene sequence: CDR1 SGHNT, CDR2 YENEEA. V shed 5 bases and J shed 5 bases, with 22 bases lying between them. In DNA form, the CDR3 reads TGTGCCAGCAGCCCCGGAGCGGGACTCGCAGGGGACGAGCAGTACTTC. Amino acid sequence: CASSPGAGLAGDEQYF.

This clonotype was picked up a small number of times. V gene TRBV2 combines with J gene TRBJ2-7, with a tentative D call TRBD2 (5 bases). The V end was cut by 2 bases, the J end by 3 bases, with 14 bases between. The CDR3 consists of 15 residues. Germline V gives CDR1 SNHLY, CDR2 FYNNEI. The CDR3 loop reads CASSERALGSYEQYF. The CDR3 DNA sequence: TGTGCCAGCAGTGAAAGGGCCCTGGGGAGCTACGAGCAGTACTTC.

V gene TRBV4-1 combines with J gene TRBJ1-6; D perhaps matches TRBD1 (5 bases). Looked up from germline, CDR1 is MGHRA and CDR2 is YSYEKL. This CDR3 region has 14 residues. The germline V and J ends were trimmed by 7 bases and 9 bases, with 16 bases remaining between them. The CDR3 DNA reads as TGCGCCAGCACCGAGGGCCAGGGAAGTTCACCCCTCCACTTT. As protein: CASTEGQGSSPLHF.

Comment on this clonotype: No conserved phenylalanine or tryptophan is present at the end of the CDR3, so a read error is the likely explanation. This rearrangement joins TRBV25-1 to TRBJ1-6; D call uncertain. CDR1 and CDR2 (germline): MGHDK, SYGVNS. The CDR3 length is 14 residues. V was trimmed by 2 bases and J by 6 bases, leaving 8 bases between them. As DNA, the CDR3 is TGTGCCAGCAGTGAAAGGGAATCTAATTCACCCCTCCACCTT. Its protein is CASSERESNSPLHL.

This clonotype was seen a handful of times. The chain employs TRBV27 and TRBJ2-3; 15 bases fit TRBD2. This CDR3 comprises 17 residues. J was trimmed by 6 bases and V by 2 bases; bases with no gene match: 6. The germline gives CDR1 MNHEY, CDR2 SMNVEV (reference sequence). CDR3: CASSLPGLAGGSDTQYF. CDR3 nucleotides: TGTGCCAGCAGTTTACCGGGACTAGCGGGAGGCTCGGATACGCAGTATTTT.

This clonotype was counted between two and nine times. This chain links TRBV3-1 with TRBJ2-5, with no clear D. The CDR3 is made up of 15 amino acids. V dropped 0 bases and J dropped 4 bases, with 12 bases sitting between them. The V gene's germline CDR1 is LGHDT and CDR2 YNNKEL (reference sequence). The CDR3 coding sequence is TGTGCCAGCAGCCAAGATTTTACAGTCCGAGAGACCCAGTACTTC. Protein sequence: CASSQDFTVRETQYF.

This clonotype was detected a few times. The DNA of the CDR3 is TGTGCCAGCAGCTTAGATGACAGGGCTAACTATGGCTACACCTTC. As protein: CASSLDDRANYGYTF. The chain uses TRBV7-2 and TRBJ1-2; 7 nucleotides match TRBD1. The CDR3 has 15 amino acids. Germline V gene data show CDR1 as SGHTA and CDR2 as FQGNSA. V shed 1 base and J 0 bases; nucleotides not matched to a gene: 2.

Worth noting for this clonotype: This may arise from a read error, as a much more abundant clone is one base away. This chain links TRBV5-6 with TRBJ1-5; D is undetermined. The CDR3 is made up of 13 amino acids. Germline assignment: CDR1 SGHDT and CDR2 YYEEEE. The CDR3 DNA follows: TGTGCCAGCAGCCCGGGCAGCGATCAGCCCCTGCATTTT. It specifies CASSPGSDQPLHF.

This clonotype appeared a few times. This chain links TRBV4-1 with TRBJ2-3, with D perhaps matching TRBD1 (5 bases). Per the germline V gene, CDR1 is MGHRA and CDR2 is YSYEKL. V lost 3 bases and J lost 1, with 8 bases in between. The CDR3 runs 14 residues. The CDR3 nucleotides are TGCGCCAGCAGCCATGGGGCGGGCACAGATACGCAGTATTTT. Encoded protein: CASSHGAGTDTQYF.

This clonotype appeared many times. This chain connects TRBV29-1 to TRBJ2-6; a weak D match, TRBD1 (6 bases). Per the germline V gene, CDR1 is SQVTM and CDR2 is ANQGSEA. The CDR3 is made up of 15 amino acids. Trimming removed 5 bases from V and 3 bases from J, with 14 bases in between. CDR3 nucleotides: TGCAGCGTTTACACCCACAGGGATGGGGCCAACGTCCTGACTTTC. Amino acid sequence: CSVYTHRDGANVLTF.

The CDR3 loop is CASSQRWPPGSNEQFF. The CDR3 region has the DNA TGCGCCAGCAGCCAAAGGTGGCCCCCAGGGTCCAATGAGCAGTTCTTC. The genes are TRBV4-1 and TRBJ2-1; the D gene is possibly TRBD1 (5 bases). Germline lookup yields CDR1 MGHRA and CDR2 YSYEKL. The CDR3 spans 16 residues. Trimming removed 2 bases from V and 6 bases from J, with 17 bases in between.

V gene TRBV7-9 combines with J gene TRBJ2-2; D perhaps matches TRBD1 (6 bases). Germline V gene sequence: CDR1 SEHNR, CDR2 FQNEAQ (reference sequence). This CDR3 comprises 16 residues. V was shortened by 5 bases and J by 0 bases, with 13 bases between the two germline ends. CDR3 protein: CASSPLGTSNTGELFF. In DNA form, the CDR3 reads TGTGCCAGCAGCCCACTTGGGACATCGAACACCGGGGAGCTGTTTTTT.